One and the same sample provided the 23 T cell receptor beta chains below, sequenced in a study of neurological immune-mediated disorders. In TCRdb, the 5' RACE reads were re-called with MiXCR into one record per CDR3 protein. The sample carries about 44,000 distinct CDR3 sequences, roughly 21% recorded once. As to time point: technical triplicate 3. Input material: PBMCs. The origin of the receptors is a man between 60 and 75 years old with HTLV-1-associated myelopathy (HAM/TSP).

Ten or more counts support this clonotype. This chain joins TRBV7-9 and TRBJ2-1; 9 nucleotides match TRBD2. The CDR3 sequence is 15 residues long. Unmatched junction bases numbered 5, after V lost 4 bases and J lost 4 bases. Germline lookup yields CDR1 SEHNR and CDR2 FQNEAQ (reference sequence). As DNA, the CDR3 is TGTGCCAGCAGCTCCACTAGCGGGTCGTACAATGAGCAGTTCTTC. This codes for CASSSTSGSYNEQFF.

This clonotype showed up many times. The genes are TRBV15 and TRBJ2-5; TRBD2 matches 7 bases. The CDR3 extends over 15 amino acids. Germline values: CDR1 LNHNV, CDR2 YYDKDF (reference sequence). V lost 0 bases and J lost 3; bases outside the gene matches: 4. The CDR3 sequence is CATSRDPSGEETQYF. The CDR3 DNA is TGTGCCACCAGCAGAGATCCCAGCGGGGAAGAGACCCAGTACTTC.

This clonotype was observed at least ten times. This chain connects TRBV20-1 to TRBJ2-7, with 13 bases identical to TRBD2. V dropped 3 bases and J dropped 4; count of bases not matched to a gene: 9. This CDR3 contains 16 residues. Per the germline V gene, CDR1 is DFQATT and CDR2 is SNEGSKA (reference sequence). The CDR3 sequence is CSASGGTSGRVYEQYF. Here the CDR3 DNA reads TGCAGTGCTAGCGGGGGCACTAGCGGGAGGGTGTACGAGCAGTACTTC.

This clonotype was counted ten times or more. The chain joins TRBV9 to TRBJ2-5; D is undetermined. CDR1 SGDLS and CDR2 YYNGEE come from the germline V gene. V lost 0 bases, J lost 5 bases, and 11 bases lay in between. The CDR3 consists of 14 residues. The CDR3 loop is CASSVGTTRETQYF. Written as DNA, the CDR3 is TGTGCCAGCAGCGTAGGGACGACACGGGAGACCCAGTACTTC.

This chain links TRBV9 with TRBJ1-3; a weak D match, TRBD1 (5 bases). The CDR3 contains 17 residues. V was clipped by 4 bases and J by 0 bases, with 17 bases between them. Germline CDR1 and CDR2: SGDLS and YYNGEE. CDR3 nucleotides: TGTGCCAGCAGCCAAGATTCGAACAGGAACTCTGGAAACACCATATATTTT. Translated, it gives CASSQDSNRNSGNTIYF.

This clonotype appeared many times. The CDR3 DNA reads TGCAGCGCAACCCCCGGAGACAGGGGAACCGGGGAGCTGTTTTTT. This sequence encodes CSATPGDRGTGELFF. This sequence joins TRBV29-1 and TRBJ2-2; 8 nucleotides agree with TRBD1. The CDR3 runs to 15 residues. CDR1 is SQVTM, CDR2 ANQGSEA, per germline. Trimming removed 7 bases from V and 5 bases from J; junction bases left unmatched: 12.

The sample holds many counts of this clonotype. The chain combines TRBV7-2 with TRBJ2-1, with 10 bases fitting TRBD2. CDR1 and CDR2 from the germline V gene are SGHTA and FQGNSA. This CDR3 contains 14 residues. With 5 bases clipped from V and 9 bases from J, the junction kept 7 bases outside the gene matches. The CDR3 protein is CASSLSGRVGEQFF. In nucleotides, the CDR3 is TGTGCCAGCAGCCTCAGCGGGAGGGTTGGTGAGCAGTTCTTC.

Ten or more counts support this clonotype. The chain employs TRBV6-6 and TRBJ1-5; no clear D. The CDR3 has 14 amino acids. Germline CDR1 is MNHNY and CDR2 is SVGAGI (reference sequence). Trimming cost V 8 bases and J 3 bases, with 14 bases left between them. CDR3 sequence: CASVIGQTNQPQHF. CDR3 nucleotide sequence: TGTGCCAGCGTCATTGGGCAGACCAATCAGCCCCAGCATTTT.

This clonotype was observed many times. The chain uses TRBV20-1 and TRBJ1-2; no clear D gene. Trimming took off 0 bases at V and 3 bases at J, with 14 bases between the two ends. The CDR3 is 15 amino acids. Germline CDR1 DFQATT, CDR2 SNEGSKA (reference sequence). CDR3 in amino acids: CSARDRGRGDYGYTF. The DNA for the CDR3 is TGCAGTGCTAGAGATCGCGGGCGGGGTGACTATGGCTACACCTTC.

The sample holds many counts of this clonotype. The V call is TRBV5-1, the J call TRBJ2-1; TRBD1 aligns across 12 bases. The CDR3 spans 14 residues. Per the germline V gene, CDR1 is SGHRS and CDR2 is YFSETQ. V shed 4 bases, J shed 9 bases, and the junction held 5 bases outside the gene matches. CDR3 coding DNA: TGCGCCAGCAGCCCAGGGACAGGGGGCAGTGAGCAGTTCTTC. It yields the protein CASSPGTGGSEQFF.

This clonotype was detected many times. The chain is built from TRBV15 and TRBJ1-2, with D perhaps matching TRBD1 (5 bases). CDR3 size: 15 residues. Germline V gene lookup returns CDR1 LNHNV and CDR2 YYDKDF (reference sequence). V gave up 1 base and J gave up 6 bases, with 15 bases separating them. CDR3 amino acids: CATSRVLDSSDGYTF. The CDR3, as DNA: TGTGCCACCAGCAGAGTGCTTGACAGTTCGGATGGCTACACCTTC. Together with reference TRBV15 and TRBJ1-2, the CDR3 gives the full variable domain: DAMVIQNPRYQVTQFGKPVTLSCSQTLNHNVMYWYQQKSSQAPKLLFHYYDKDFNNEADTPDNFQSRRPNTSFCFLDIRSPGLGDTAMYLCATSRVLDSSDGYTFGSGTRLTVV.

At least ten counts were recorded for this clonotype. The J gene is TRBJ2-1, the V gene TRBV4-2; TRBD1 agrees at 8 bases. The CDR3 loop spans 14 amino acids. The junction had 6 bases not matched to a gene; V was cut back by 4 bases and J by 7 bases. Germline V gene data show CDR1 as LGHNA and CDR2 as YNFKEQ. This CDR3 reads CASSLGQGRNEQFF. In DNA, the CDR3 is TGTGCCAGCAGCCTCGGACAGGGCAGGAATGAGCAGTTCTTC.

At least ten counts were recorded for this clonotype. The gene calls are TRBV7-9 and TRBJ1-6; D is unresolved. The V end lost 5 bases, the J end lost 7 bases, and 18 bases lay between the germline ends. Germline V gene data show CDR1 as SEHNR and CDR2 as FQNEAQ (reference sequence). The CDR3 is 16 amino acids. The CDR3 nucleotides are TGTGCCAGCAGCCTCACTGGGTCGGCCGGGAATTCACCCCTCCACTTT. It yields the protein CASSLTGSAGNSPLHF.

This clonotype occurred many times. Here the CDR3 reads CSAKIGGGQPQHF. In nucleotides, the CDR3 is TGCAGTGCTAAGATAGGGGGGGGTCAGCCCCAGCATTTT. The chain couples TRBV20-1 to TRBJ1-5, with a weak D call TRBD1 (6 bases). The CDR3 has 13 amino acids. Trimming stripped 4 bases from V and 6 bases from J, with 13 bases between. Per germline, CDR1 DFQATT and CDR2 SNEGSKA (reference sequence).

In this sample, this clonotype turned up many times. This rearrangement joins TRBV25-1 to TRBJ2-7; D ambiguous. The V and J ends lost 2 bases and 5 bases respectively, with 4 bases between them. The CDR3 has 11 amino acids. Germline lookup yields CDR1 MGHDK and CDR2 SYGVNS. CDR3 nucleotide sequence: TGTGCCAGCAGTGAAATCCACGAGCAGTACTTC. Protein product: CASSEIHEQYF.

This clonotype was observed at least ten times. J is TRBJ2-7 and V is TRBV29-1; 7 bases agree with TRBD1. Germline V CDR1 and CDR2: SQVTM, ANQGSEA. The CDR3 is 14 amino acids. V was pared by 6 bases and J by 0 bases, with 8 bases of the junction left unmatched. CDR3 sequence: CSVKERDSSYEQYF. The CDR3 DNA reads TGCAGCGTGAAAGAACGGGACAGCTCCTACGAGCAGTACTTC.

This clonotype was picked up many times. The rearrangement joins TRBV20-1 to TRBJ2-1; TRBD1 aligns across 9 bases. This CDR3 contains 13 residues. CDR1 and CDR2 from the germline V gene are DFQATT and SNEGSKA (reference sequence). V trimming: 5 bases; J trimming: 9 bases; junction bases outside the gene matches: 8. The CDR3 nucleotides read TGCAGTGCTTCGGGACAGGGTATGGGTGAGCAGTTCTTC. This gives the protein CSASGQGMGEQFF.

This clonotype was observed at least ten times. The chain joins TRBV2 to TRBJ1-1; TRBD1 is a possible D gene (6 bases). V lost 7 bases and J 8 bases, leaving 17 bases between the germline ends. The CDR3 has 13 residues. Germline V lookup: CDR1 SNHLY, CDR2 FYNNEI. CDR3 DNA: TGTGCCAGCACCCCTCCGCAGGGGATGGAAGCTTTCTTT. Residues: CASTPPQGMEAFF.

This rearrangement joins TRBV11-3 to TRBJ2-7; 8 nucleotides match TRBD1. J was trimmed by 2 bases and V by 4 bases; bases with no gene match: 7. Germline assignment: CDR1 SGHNT and CDR2 YENEEA. The CDR3 loop spans 15 amino acids. CDR3 sequence (DNA): TGTGCCAGCAGCTACCGGACAGGGAGAACCTACGAGCAGTACTTC. Its translation is CASSYRTGRTYEQYF.

In this sample, this clonotype turned up many times. This chain uses TRBV6-2 or TRBV6-3 with TRBJ2-7; D not resolved. The CDR3 spans 13 residues. Per the germline V gene, CDR1 is MNHEY and CDR2 is SVGEGT. V was shortened by 0 bases and J by 5 bases, with 8 bases between the two germline ends. This CDR3 reads CASSYSVPHEQYF. The CDR3 DNA reads TGTGCCAGCAGTTACTCTGTCCCCCACGAGCAGTACTTC.

V and J are TRBV5-1 and TRBJ2-7, with D possibly TRBD1 on 6 matching bases. The ends were cut back, 3 bases at V and 6 bases at J, with 22 bases in the middle. Germline-derived CDR1 and CDR2 are SGHRS and YFSETQ. The CDR3 is 16 amino acids. CDR3 sequence reads: CASSSAPGHGAIEQYF. CDR3 nucleotides: TGCGCCAGCAGCTCGGCCCCGGGACATGGGGCGATCGAGCAGTACTTC.

This clonotype was seen repeatedly, ten times or more. The chain employs TRBV5-1 and TRBJ2-5; TRBD1 aligns across 8 bases. The CDR3 totals 13 residues. The J segment lost 5 bases and the V segment lost 3 bases, leaving 3 bases of the junction unmatched. CDR1 and CDR2 (germline): SGHRS, YFSETQ. CDR3 residues: CASSSQGAETQYF. CDR3 DNA: TGCGCCAGCAGCTCTCAGGGGGCTGAGACCCAGTACTTC.

Many counts were recorded for this clonotype. The V call is TRBV5-1, the J call TRBJ2-4; 9 nucleotides line up with TRBD1. The CDR3 covers 15 residues. Germline CDR1 SGHRS, CDR2 YFSETQ. The junction had 5 bases not matched to a gene; V was cut back by 7 bases and J by 0 bases. The CDR3 nucleotides are TGCGCCAGCCCGACAGGGGGTTTAGCCAAAAACATTCAGTACTTC. Amino acids: CASPTGGLAKNIQYF. Looking up the rest from reference TRBV5-1 and TRBJ2-4 gives the full variable domain: KAGVTQTPRYLIKTRGQQVTLSCSPISGHRSVSWYQQTPGQGLQFLFEYFSETQRNKGNFPGRFSGRQFSNSRSEMNVSTLELGDSALYLCASPTGGLAKNIQYFGAGTRLSVL.